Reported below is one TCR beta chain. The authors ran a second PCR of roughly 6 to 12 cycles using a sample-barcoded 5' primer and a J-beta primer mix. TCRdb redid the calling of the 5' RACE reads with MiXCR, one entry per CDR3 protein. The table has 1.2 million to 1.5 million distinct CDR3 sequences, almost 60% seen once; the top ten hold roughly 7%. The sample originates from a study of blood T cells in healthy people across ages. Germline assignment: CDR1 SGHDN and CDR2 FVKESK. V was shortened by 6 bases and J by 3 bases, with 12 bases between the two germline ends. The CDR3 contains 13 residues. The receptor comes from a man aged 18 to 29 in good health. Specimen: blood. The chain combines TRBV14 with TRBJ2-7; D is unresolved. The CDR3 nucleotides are TGTGCCAGCAGTCAGCTACCGTTCTACGAGCAGTACTTC. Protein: CASSQLPFYEQYF.